The next 3 T cell receptor beta chains were all read from a single sample in a study of siplizumab effects on memory and regulatory T cells (dated by TCRdb to between 2019 and 2020). The library was prepared using the immunoSEQ multiplex PCR assay. TCRdb provides this immuneACCESS table in a form limited to in-frame rearrangements. Some clones are lacking; in checked studies, under half of them reflect an unresolved V gene, and why the rest are absent is not known. For this sample the table gives tens of thousands of clones, of which roughly 89% were detected only once. Approximately 1.5% of the sample is in the top ten clones. Sequences were obtained from Tregs sorted from blood. Receptors originate from a human donor in good health.

This clone was recorded once. This chain's CDR3 is CASSPSNSAGRGYTF. The CDR3 region has the DNA TGTGCCAGCAGTCCTTCTAACTCCGCGGGAAGAGGCTACACCTTC. The chain is built from TRBV6-5 and TRBJ1-2; the D is unclear. The germline CDR1 and CDR2 sequences are MNHEY and SVGAGI. Between the trimmed V and J ends, which lost 5 bases and 8 bases, there was a span of 21 bases. CDR3 length: 15 residues.

This chain joins TRBV4-1 and TRBJ1-4; 10 nucleotides match TRBD1. V was clipped by 4 bases and J by 5 bases; unmatched bases: 10. Germline values: CDR1 MGHRA, CDR2 YSYEKL. CDR3 length: 17 residues. The CDR3 bases are TGCGCCAGCAGCCGGACGGCTGAGGGACAGGGGAATGAAAAACTGTTTTTT. Its translation is CASSRTAEGQGNEKLFF.

The chain has TRBV29-1 and TRBJ2-7, with a possible D match to TRBD1 (5 bases). The V gene lost 5 bases and the J gene lost 1 base, with 9 bases spanning the gap. This CDR3 is built from 12 residues. Germline lookup yields CDR1 SQVTM and CDR2 ANQGSEA. The CDR3: CSVLTGSYEQYF. DNA for the CDR3: TGCAGCGTTTTAACAGGATCCTACGAGCAGTACTTC.